The TCR beta chain described here comes from a study of OX40 agonist ivuxolimab in advanced cancers. Study-wide background: The eligibility criteria allowed prior anti-PD-1, anti-PD-L1 or anti-CTLA-4 therapy, and approximately 38% had some.

The V gene end was trimmed by 5 bases and the J gene end by 5 bases; junction bases not matched to a gene: 7. Germline V gene lookup returns CDR1 LNHDA and CDR2 SQIVND (reference sequence). The CDR3 loop spans 15 amino acids. The table came from immunoSEQ multiplex PCR; TCRdb's copy has only in-frame clones and leaves some out. In the table there are 53,000 or so clones, 85% of which are singletons. This chain uses TRBV19 with TRBJ1-2; 11 positions match TRBD1. Sequencing was performed on CD4+ or CD8+ T cells sorted from blood, taken in a trial of the OX40 agonist ivuxolimab. This clonotype was sampled from an adult with an advanced solid tumor such as melanoma, head and neck, liver or kidney cancer. The CDR3 DNA sequence: TGTGCCAGTAGTTTAAGGGGACAGGGGGTATATGGCTACACCTTC. This translates into CASSLRGQGVYGYTF. Full variable domain (remainder filled in from reference TRBV19 and TRBJ1-2): DGGITQSPKYLFRKEGQNVTLSCEQNLNHDAMYWYRQDPGQGLRLIYYSQIVNDFQKGDIAEGYSVSREKKESFPLTVTSAQKNPTAFYLCASSLRGQGVYGYTFGSGTRLTVV.